The entry that follows covers one T cell receptor beta chain sequence. What it binds is unknown. The sample comes from a study of OX40 agonist ivuxolimab in advanced cancers. Whole-study context: The dose-escalation cohort was about 86% male, with a mean age of around 60 years, ranging roughly 23 to 79.

General study points: At 0.1 to 3.0 mg/kg and by week 6, clonal expansion occurred in CD4+ and CD8+ blood T cells.

Measured with immunoSEQ multiplex PCR; TCRdb has only the in-frame clones, and not every one. The profile shows tens of thousands of clones, around 90% of them singletons. CDR3 length: 14 residues. CDR1 and CDR2 (germline): LNHDA, SQIVND (reference sequence). Trimming pared 4 bases from V and 5 bases from J, leaving 11 bases between. The chain has TRBV19 and TRBJ1-4, with a tentative D call TRBD1 (5 bases). The sequenced sample was CD4+ or CD8+ T cells sorted from blood, obtained in a trial of the OX40 agonist ivuxolimab. This TCR was recovered from an adult with an advanced solid tumor such as melanoma, head and neck, liver or kidney cancer. The CDR3 region is CASSREGLNEKLFF. The CDR3 region has the DNA TGTGCCAGTAGTAGGGAGGGGCTGAATGAAAAACTGTTTTTT. Looking up the rest from reference TRBV19 and TRBJ1-4 gives the full variable domain: DGGITQSPKYLFRKEGQNVTLSCEQNLNHDAMYWYRQDPGQGLRLIYYSQIVNDFQKGDIAEGYSVSREKKESFPLTVTSAQKNPTAFYLCASSREGLNEKLFFGSGTQLSVL.